A single sample gave rise to the 14 T cell receptor beta chains below, sequenced in a study of T cells in localized non-small cell lung cancer. Sequencing used immunoSEQ multiplex PCR; TCRdb keeps in-frame clones, though not all of them. The table lists about 22,000 clones, roughly nine tenths of them singletons. Source: PBMCs, taken before any cancer treatment. These receptor sequences come from a man between 35 and 75 years old with stage II squamous cell lung carcinoma.

J is TRBJ2-7 and V is TRBV2, with D possibly matching TRBD1 (6 bases). The CDR3 covers 13 residues. V lost 9 bases to trimming and J lost 5 bases, with 17 bases between them. Germline CDR1 is SNHLY and CDR2 is FYNNEI. CDR3 protein: CARGTPGSNEQYF. The DNA of the CDR3 is TGTGCCAGAGGGACACCGGGTTCGAACGAGCAGTACTTC.

This clone was seen once. The chain couples TRBV6-5 to TRBJ2-2; D is unresolved. The CDR3 sequence is 14 residues long. From germline, CDR1 is MNHEY and CDR2 SVGAGI. The germline V and J ends were trimmed by 6 bases and 7 bases, with 15 bases remaining between them. The CDR3 coding sequence is TGTGCCAGCAGCCGAGTCCCCACGGGCGGGGAGCTGTTTTTT. Protein sequence: CASSRVPTGGELFF.

The V call is TRBV5-6, the J call TRBJ1-2; D gene unclear. This CDR3 region has 12 residues. Deletions cut 2 bases from V and 7 bases from J, with 9 bases between. CDR1 SGHDT and CDR2 YYEEEE come from the germline V gene. The CDR3 DNA reads as TGTGCCAGCAGCTTCGGGGAAGTTGGCTACACCTTC. This codes for CASSFGEVGYTF.

The chain links TRBV7-8 to TRBJ2-3; D might be TRBD2 (5 bases). V lost 0 bases and J lost 5, with 12 bases in between. The CDR3 sequence is 15 residues long. Germline CDR1 SGHVS, CDR2 FQNEAQ. The CDR3 protein is CASSLARVVGDTQYF. The CDR3 DNA reads TGTGCCAGCAGCTTAGCGCGGGTAGTAGGAGATACGCAGTATTTT. The variable domain in full, completed from reference TRBV7-8 and TRBJ2-3, reads GAGVSQSPRYKVAKRGQDVALRCDPISGHVSLFWYQQALGQGPEFLTYFQNEAQLDKSGLPSDRFFAERPEGSVSTLKIQRTQQEDSAVYLCASSLARVVGDTQYFGPGTRLTVL.

The V and J genes are TRBV5-1 and TRBJ2-3; 12 bases align to TRBD2. The V and J ends lost 1 base and 5 bases, in that order; junction bases with no gene match: 5. Germline CDR1 is SGHRS and CDR2 is YFSETQ. The length of the CDR3 is 16 residues. CDR3 protein: CASSLILAGGQDTQYF. The CDR3, as DNA: TGCGCCAGCAGCTTGATCCTAGCGGGAGGGCAAGATACGCAGTATTTT.

The chain joins TRBV7-9 to TRBJ1-1; maybe TRBD1 (6 bases). The V end was cut by 2 bases, the J end by 1 base, with 11 bases between. This CDR3 has 15 amino acids. From germline, CDR1 is SEHNR and CDR2 FQNEAQ (reference sequence). CDR3 loop: CASSLWTVKNTEAFF. CDR3 in DNA: TGTGCCAGCAGCTTATGGACAGTAAAGAACACTGAAGCTTTCTTT.

This chain connects TRBV19 to TRBJ1-5; 12 nucleotides line up with TRBD1. The junction had 10 bases not matched to a gene; V was cut back by 5 bases and J by 8 bases. Looked up from germline, CDR1 is LNHDA and CDR2 is SQIVND (reference sequence). This CDR3 comprises 16 residues. CDR3 DNA sequence: TGTGCCAGTAGTGTTGGGGGACAGGGGGCAACGGAGCCCCAGCATTTT. The encoded protein is CASSVGGQGATEPQHF.

V is TRBV7-9 and J is TRBJ2-3; D gene unclear. The CDR3 consists of 12 residues. Germline V gene sequence: CDR1 SEHNR, CDR2 FQNEAQ (reference sequence). V was clipped by 1 base and J by 1 base, with 0 bases between them. The DNA for the CDR3 is TGTGCCAGCAGCTTAGGCACAGATACGCAGTATTTT. It codes for CASSLGTDTQYF.

There are a few counts of this clone. V usage is TRBV18 and J usage is TRBJ1-3; no firm D call. CDR1 is KGHSH, CDR2 LQKENI, per germline. Trimming pared 6 bases from V and 0 bases from J, leaving 18 bases between. The CDR3 contains 17 residues. The CDR3 sequence is CASSALRTILSGNTIYF. The CDR3, as DNA: TGTGCCAGCTCCGCACTACGGACGATACTCTCTGGAAACACCATATATTTT. Filled out from reference TRBV18 and TRBJ1-3, the complete variable domain reads NAGVMQNPRHLVRRRGQEARLRCSPMKGHSHVYWYRQLPEEGLKFMVYLQKENIIDESGMPKERFSAEFPKEGPSILRIQQVVRGDSAAYFCASSALRTILSGNTIYFGEGSWLTVV.

The chain links TRBV7-2 to TRBJ2-1; D is possibly TRBD2 (6 bases). There are 14 residues in the CDR3. The germline V gene encodes CDR1 SGHTA and CDR2 FQGNSA. V dropped 3 bases and J dropped 0 bases, with 6 bases sitting between them. The CDR3 coding sequence is TGTGCCAGCAGCTTGGGGGGCTCCTACAATGAGCAGTTCTTC. Translation: CASSLGGSYNEQFF.

This chain links TRBV9 with TRBJ1-1; D is unclear. The V end was cut by 5 bases, the J end by 1 base, with 12 bases between. The CDR3 runs to 14 residues. The germline gives CDR1 SGDLS, CDR2 YYNGEE. As DNA, the CDR3 is TGTGCCAGCAGTGCGGATCATCAGAACACTGAAGCTTTCTTT. Residues: CASSADHQNTEAFF.

The CDR3 nucleotides are TGTGCCAGCAGCTTAGAGGGGGGGACTTCCACCGGGGAGCTGTTTTTT. Translating it yields CASSLEGGTSTGELFF. V and J are TRBV7-8 and TRBJ2-2; a weak D match, TRBD2 (7 bases). The germline gives CDR1 SGHVS, CDR2 FQNEAQ. The V end was cut by 1 base, the J end by 4 bases, with 13 bases between. The CDR3 runs 16 residues.

The chain carries TRBV7-9 and TRBJ1-4; possibly TRBD1 for D (5 bases). This CDR3 comprises 14 residues. Germline CDR1 is SEHNR and CDR2 is FQNEAQ (reference sequence). V dropped 3 bases and J dropped 7 bases, with 12 bases sitting between them. The CDR3 DNA reads as TGTGCCAGCAGCTTCGGGGGTAGCGGTGAAAAACTGTTTTTT. Residues: CASSFGGSGEKLFF.

This sequence joins TRBV19 and TRBJ1-1, with TRBD1 matching 7 bases. The CDR3 runs to 14 residues. The germline CDR1 and CDR2 sequences are LNHDA and SQIVND (reference sequence). J lost 1 base, V lost 1 base, and 0 bases had no gene match. DNA for the CDR3: TGTGCCAGTAGTATAGCAGGGGGGAACACTGAAGCTTTCTTT. This translates into CASSIAGGNTEAFF.